The 24 T cell receptor beta chains given below trace back to one sample, sequenced in a study of OX40 agonist ivuxolimab in advanced cancers. Sequencing was performed with immunoSEQ multiplex PCR; in TCRdb, only in-frame clones are kept and a portion is missing. The sample carries around 80,000 clones, around 86% recorded once. The sequences come from CD4+ or CD8+ T cells sorted from blood, collected in a trial of the OX40 agonist ivuxolimab. The origin of the receptors is an adult with an advanced solid tumor such as melanoma, head and neck, liver or kidney cancer.

This chain uses TRBV5-1 with TRBJ2-6; D is possibly TRBD1 (6 bases). The CDR3 consists of 16 residues. Trimming removed 4 bases at V and 0 bases at J, with 11 bases between. In germline, CDR1 is SGHRS, CDR2 YFSETQ. CDR3 DNA: TGCGCCAGCAGCCAGGGACAAAACTCTGGGGCCAACGTCCTGACTTTC. It yields the protein CASSQGQNSGANVLTF.

This chain's CDR3 is CASSLVAGGIFTYEQYV. The CDR3 DNA follows: TGTGCCAGCAGCTTAGTGGCAGGGGGAATCTTCACCTACGAGCAGTACGTC. V is TRBV7-2 and J is TRBJ2-7; 7 bases are shared with TRBD1. With 1 base clipped from V and 2 bases from J, the junction kept 11 bases outside the gene matches. Germline loops: CDR1 SGHTA, CDR2 FQGNSA. This CDR3 is built from 17 residues.

This chain links TRBV4-3 with TRBJ2-3; maybe TRBD1 (6 bases). This CDR3 is built from 15 residues. V lost 5 bases to trimming and J lost 1 base, with 13 bases between them. From germline, CDR1 is LGHNA and CDR2 YSLEER. The CDR3: CASSYLRGGTDTQYF. The CDR3 nucleotides read TGCGCCAGCAGCTATCTCAGGGGAGGCACAGATACGCAGTATTTT.

This clone has just a few counts. This chain joins TRBV4-3 and TRBJ1-2; 8 bases map to TRBD1. The germline gives CDR1 LGHNA, CDR2 YSLEER. The CDR3 length is 15 residues. Trimming took 0 bases from V and 0 from J; bases not matched to a gene: 0. The CDR3 protein is CASSQEDRANYGYTF. Written as DNA, the CDR3 is TGCGCCAGCAGCCAAGAGGACAGGGCTAACTATGGCTACACCTTC.

This rearrangement joins TRBV4-2 to TRBJ2-2; maybe TRBD2 (6 bases). CDR3 length equals 19 residues. Germline V gives CDR1 LGHNA, CDR2 YNFKEQ. Deletions cut 0 bases from V and 4 bases from J, with 21 bases between. The CDR3 coding sequence is TGTGCCAGCAGCCAAGATCTGGTACGGGAACCCGGGAGCACCGGGGAGCTGTTTTTT. The encoded protein is CASSQDLVREPGSTGELFF.

The rearrangement links TRBV7-2 to TRBJ2-3; D uncertain. This CDR3 has 12 amino acids. V gave up 5 bases and J gave up 0 bases, with 3 bases separating them. Germline V gene data show CDR1 as SGHTA and CDR2 as FQGNSA. CDR3 sequence: CASSQSTDTQYF. Written as DNA, the CDR3 is TGTGCCAGCAGCCAAAGCACAGATACGCAGTATTTT. Variable domain in full (rest from reference TRBV7-2 and TRBJ2-3): GAGVSQSPSNKVTEKGKDVELRCDPISGHTALYWYRQSLGQGLEFLIYFQGNSAPDKSGLPSDRFSAERTGGSVSTLTIQRTQQEDSAVYLCASSQSTDTQYFGPGTRLTVL.

This clone was detected a few times. The chain uses TRBV19 and TRBJ1-6, with a tentative D call TRBD1 (6 bases). The V and J ends lost 3 bases and 10 bases respectively, with 19 bases between them. Per the germline V gene, CDR1 is LNHDA and CDR2 is SQIVND (reference sequence). CDR3 length: 16 amino acids. This chain's CDR3 is CASSIPGHGSGSPLHF. In DNA form, the CDR3 reads TGTGCCAGTAGTATTCCGGGACACGGGTCGGGCTCACCCCTCCACTTT.

The chain combines TRBV28 with TRBJ2-7; 8 bases map to TRBD1. The germline gives CDR1 MDHEN, CDR2 SYDVKM. With 4 bases clipped from V and 3 bases from J, the junction kept 8 bases outside the gene matches. The CDR3 length is 15 residues. CDR3: CASSSPGQDDYEQYF. In DNA form, the CDR3 reads TGTGCCAGCAGTTCACCGGGACAGGACGACTACGAGCAGTACTTC.

This chain joins TRBV27 and TRBJ1-1; 8 nucleotides match TRBD1. The CDR3 is 12 amino acids. Per germline, CDR1 MNHEY and CDR2 SMNVEV (reference sequence). V dropped 5 bases and J dropped 11; count of bases not matched to a gene: 7. The CDR3 spells CASSTRQGLAFF. As DNA, the CDR3 is TGTGCCAGCAGTACGAGACAGGGGTTGGCTTTCTTT.

The V gene is TRBV11-1, the J gene TRBJ2-3, with D tentatively TRBD1 or TRBD2 (6 bases each). Germline values: CDR1 SGHAT, CDR2 FQDESV (reference sequence). The length of the CDR3 is 14 residues. Trimming removed 8 bases at V and 0 bases at J, with 12 bases between. The CDR3 coding sequence is TGTGCCAGCCAGAGGGGGGTAAGCACAGATACGCAGTATTTT. Translated, it gives CASQRGVSTDTQYF.

The J gene is TRBJ2-6, the V gene TRBV7-2; D may be TRBD2 (5 bases). The length of the CDR3 is 17 residues. The germline V gene encodes CDR1 SGHTA and CDR2 FQGNSA. With 5 bases removed from V and 2 bases from J, the gap between germline ends came to 16 bases. CDR3 in DNA: TGTGCCAGCAGCCCGAGGGAGCACGCCGCTGGGGCCAACGTCCTGACTTTC. This sequence encodes CASSPREHAAGANVLTF.

This clone appeared a few times. The gene calls are TRBV5-4 and TRBJ1-1, with D possibly matching TRBD1 (5 bases). Germline V lookup: CDR1 SGHNT, CDR2 YYREEE (reference sequence). Trimming stripped 1 base from V and 11 bases from J, with 18 bases between. The CDR3 has 14 amino acids. CDR3 bases: TGTGCCAGCAGCTTGAATGGCAGGGATGGAGAGGCTTTCTTT. Translation gives CASSLNGRDGEAFF.

The V gene is TRBV6-5, the J gene TRBJ2-7; 7 bases match TRBD2. The junction had 5 bases not matched to a gene; V was cut back by 0 bases and J by 3 bases. The CDR3 has 15 residues. Germline-derived CDR1 and CDR2 are MNHEY and SVGAGI. The CDR3, as DNA: TGTGCCAGCAGTTACTCGGCTAGCGGAAACTACGAGCAGTACGTC. The encoded protein is CASSYSASGNYEQYV.

The rearrangement joins TRBV4-1 to TRBJ2-1; TRBD1 matches 7 bases. This CDR3 contains 15 residues. Per germline, CDR1 MGHRA and CDR2 YSYEKL. V dropped 4 bases and J dropped 2; count of bases not matched to a gene: 5. CDR3 residues: CASSLPGTAYNEQFF. The CDR3 bases are TGCGCCAGCAGCCTCCCCGGGACAGCCTACAATGAGCAGTTCTTC.

The chain has TRBV19 and TRBJ2-2, with 7 bases aligning to TRBD2. The CDR3 spans 17 residues. Germline trimming cut 4 bases from V and 5 bases from J; bases unmatched to any gene: 13. Per germline, CDR1 LNHDA and CDR2 SQIVND (reference sequence). The CDR3, as DNA: TGTGCCAGTAGTAGCCCCCCCGGCCAGGGAGGGACCGGGGAGCTGTTTTTT. Translated, it gives CASSSPPGQGGTGELFF.

This sequence joins TRBV5-1 and TRBJ2-7; 12 nucleotides match TRBD2. Germline CDR1 and CDR2: SGHRS and YFSETQ. V shed 0 bases, J shed 4 bases, and the junction held 8 bases outside the gene matches. The CDR3 has 17 amino acids. The CDR3 region is CASSLETSGGYGYEQYF. CDR3 bases: TGCGCCAGCAGCTTGGAGACTAGCGGGGGTTATGGATACGAGCAGTACTTC.

This chain uses TRBV30 with TRBJ1-4; TRBD1 aligns across 7 bases. Per germline, CDR1 GTSNPN and CDR2 SVGIG (reference sequence). V was clipped by 2 bases and J by 7 bases; unmatched bases: 7. CDR3 size: 14 residues. This CDR3 reads CAWSPLGGGEKLFF. CDR3 nucleotide sequence: TGTGCCTGGAGTCCCTTAGGGGGCGGTGAAAAACTGTTTTTT.

V and J are TRBV7-9 and TRBJ2-7, with D tentatively TRBD1 (6 bases). CDR1 is SEHNR and CDR2 is FQNEAQ in the germline V gene (reference sequence). The CDR3 contains 14 residues. V was clipped by 5 bases and J by 0 bases, with 11 bases between them. Here the CDR3 reads CASSPGTSSYEQYV. In DNA, the CDR3 is TGTGCCAGCAGCCCCGGGACAAGCTCCTACGAGCAGTACGTC.

The V call is TRBV2, the J call TRBJ2-2; no reliable D call. Trimming removed 7 bases from V and 0 bases from J, with 9 bases in between. From germline, CDR1 is SNHLY and CDR2 FYNNEI. CDR3 length: 14 residues. CDR3 sequence reads: CASKVEANTGELFF. In DNA form, the CDR3 reads TGTGCCAGCAAGGTTGAAGCGAACACCGGGGAGCTGTTTTTT.

The chain links TRBV7-9 to TRBJ2-3, with unresolved D. The germline V gene has CDR1 SEHNR and CDR2 FQNEAQ (reference sequence). CDR3 length equals 13 residues. Trimming removed 8 bases from V and 2 bases from J, with 11 bases in between. CDR3 protein: CASGTYTTDTQYF. The CDR3 DNA reads as TGTGCCAGCGGCACATATACCACAGATACGCAGTATTTT.

In this sample, this clone turned up once. The chain employs TRBV5-1 and TRBJ2-7; D not resolved. V was trimmed by 0 bases and J by 0 bases, leaving 13 bases between them. The CDR3 extends over 16 amino acids. Germline V gives CDR1 SGHRS, CDR2 YFSETQ. The CDR3 loop reads CASSLESAKNSYEQYV. CDR3 bases: TGCGCCAGCAGCTTGGAGTCCGCCAAAAACTCCTACGAGCAGTACGTC.

The chain carries TRBV7-2 and TRBJ2-1, with 8 bases fitting TRBD1. Germline V gene lookup returns CDR1 SGHTA and CDR2 FQGNSA. Losses at the gene ends were 5 bases for V and 2 bases for J; bases not matched to a gene: 5. The CDR3 loop spans 15 amino acids. Here the CDR3 reads CASSTGQATYNEQFF. In nucleotides, the CDR3 is TGTGCCAGCAGCACGGGACAGGCCACCTACAATGAGCAGTTCTTC.

This chain connects TRBV18 to TRBJ2-1; no clear D gene. Germline assignment: CDR1 KGHSH and CDR2 LQKENI. This CDR3 is 14 amino acids long. Between the trimmed V and J ends, which lost 6 bases and 8 bases, there was a span of 17 bases. CDR3 amino acids: CASSTSQVWDEQFF. CDR3 in DNA: TGTGCCAGCTCGACCAGCCAGGTATGGGATGAGCAGTTCTTC.

In its sample, this clone was seen once. V is TRBV27 and J is TRBJ1-2; a possible D gene is TRBD1 (6 bases). The V end lost 5 bases, the J end lost 8 bases, and 21 bases lay between the germline ends. In germline, CDR1 is MNHEY, CDR2 SMNVEV (reference sequence). CDR3 length equals 15 residues. The CDR3 region is CASSPLTGTREGYTF. CDR3 sequence (DNA): TGTGCCAGCAGTCCTCTCACCGGGACACGGGAGGGCTACACCTTC.